The next 21 T cell receptor beta chains were all read from a single sample in a study of patients and donors after allogeneic stem cell transplantation. TCRdb recomputed calls from the RT-PCR reads with MiXCR, one row per CDR3 protein. The sample yields about 70,000 distinct CDR3 sequences, about 26% seen once. Sequencing was done on a sample of blood, either unsorted or a sorted T cell fraction (not recorded which). The receptor set was obtained from a human donor who was either an allogeneic HSCT recipient or a stem cell or donor lymphocyte infusion donor (not recorded which). It is not recorded whose cells these are; they may come from a transplant donor.

This clonotype was seen a handful of times. This chain uses TRBV20-1 with TRBJ1-1; D perhaps matches TRBD1 (6 bases). The germline V gene encodes CDR1 DFQATT and CDR2 SNEGSKA (reference sequence). V dropped 3 bases and J dropped 4 bases, with 15 bases sitting between them. CDR3 size: 14 residues. CDR3: CSASGYTGTTEAFF. The CDR3 nucleotides read TGCAGTGCTAGCGGGTACACAGGGACCACTGAAGCTTTCTTT.

This clonotype qualifies as medium-sized (0.01 to 0.1%). This chain uses TRBV6-5 with TRBJ1-1, with a weak D call TRBD1 (5 bases). The V and J ends lost 7 bases and 5 bases respectively, with 20 bases between them. Germline V lookup: CDR1 MNHEY, CDR2 SVGAGI. This CDR3 is 15 amino acids long. Written as DNA, the CDR3 is TGTGCCAGCACTTCTCTGACAAGGGGAGGGACTGAAGCTTTCTTT. Translated: CASTSLTRGGTEAFF.

The chain carries TRBV5-1 and TRBJ2-1, with TRBD2 identical over 7 bases. The CDR3 consists of 15 residues. With 2 bases clipped from V and 4 bases from J, the junction kept 6 bases outside the gene matches. The germline V gene encodes CDR1 SGHRS and CDR2 YFSETQ. In DNA, the CDR3 is TGCGCCAGCAGCTTATTAAGCGGGGCGTACAATGAGCAGTTCTTC. Encoded protein: CASSLLSGAYNEQFF. Combining the CDR3 with reference TRBV5-1 and TRBJ2-1 gives the whole variable domain KAGVTQTPRYLIKTRGQQVTLSCSPISGHRSVSWYQQTPGQGLQFLFEYFSETQRNKGNFPGRFSGRQFSNSRSEMNVSTLELGDSALYLCASSLLSGAYNEQFFGPGTRLTVL.

This chain joins TRBV5-1 and TRBJ2-1; tentatively, D is TRBD2 (5 bases). This CDR3 is built from 14 residues. Trimming cost V 4 bases and J 9 bases, with 17 bases left between them. Germline-derived CDR1 and CDR2 are SGHRS and YFSETQ. CDR3 amino acids: CASSPGILDIEQFF. CDR3 in DNA: TGCGCCAGCAGCCCCGGGATTTTAGACATTGAGCAGTTCTTC.

This chain joins TRBV29-1 and TRBJ2-7; tentatively, D is TRBD1 or TRBD2 (5 bases each). This CDR3 has 13 residues. V was pared by 7 bases and J by 5 bases, with 18 bases between. Germline V gene sequence: CDR1 SQVTM, CDR2 ANQGSEA. The CDR3 region is CSAYDGTPHEQYF. The CDR3 DNA is TGCAGCGCTTATGACGGGACCCCCCACGAGCAGTACTTC.

The chain recombines TRBV6-8 with TRBJ2-2, with D maybe TRBD2 (7 bases). CDR1 is MNHGY and CDR2 is SAAAGT in the germline V gene. V was shortened by 7 bases and J by 6 bases, with 30 bases between the two germline ends. This CDR3 region has 19 residues. The chain's CDR3 is CASTQPGHGRREWPGELFF. In DNA form, the CDR3 reads TGTGCCAGCACGCAACCGGGACATGGACGGCGGGAGTGGCCCGGGGAGCTGTTTTTT.

This clonotype was detected only a few times. This chain joins TRBV5-1 and TRBJ2-3; D gene unclear. Trimming took 0 bases from V and 0 from J, leaving 8 bases between them. Looked up from germline, CDR1 is SGHRS and CDR2 is YFSETQ. The CDR3 contains 15 residues. The CDR3 sequence is CASSLDGASTDTQYF. The DNA for the CDR3 is TGCGCCAGCAGCTTGGACGGAGCTAGCACAGATACGCAGTATTTT.

With respect to this clonotype: This sequence may be a read error, since a much larger clone differs from it by one base. The chain carries TRBV6-1 and TRBJ2-1; TRBD2 aligns across 12 bases. The CDR3 has 17 amino acids. Germline CDR1 and CDR2: MNHNS and SASEGT. The trim removed 7 bases at V and 7 bases at J, leaving 14 bases unmatched. The CDR3 loop is CASIPALATSGRNEQFF. Written as DNA, the CDR3 is TGTGCCAGCATCCCCGCCTTAGCGACTAGCGGGAGAAATGAGCAGTTCTTC.

Only a few counts were recorded for this clonotype. The rearrangement uses TRBV5-1 and TRBJ1-6; possible D gene TRBD1, 5 bases. CDR3 size: 15 residues. Trimming removed 0 bases at V and 7 bases at J, with 11 bases between. Germline CDR1 reads SGHRS; CDR2 reads YFSETQ. CDR3 residues: CASSLDAGSNSPLHF. The DNA of the CDR3 is TGCGCCAGCAGCTTGGATGCAGGGTCGAATTCACCCCTCCACTTT.

The chain employs TRBV6-5 and TRBJ2-3; 12 nucleotides align to TRBD1. V was pared by 4 bases and J by 4 bases, with 6 bases of the junction left unmatched. The CDR3 has 16 amino acids. Germline CDR1 is MNHEY and CDR2 is SVGAGI. The CDR3 is CASSSWGTGGADTQYF. CDR3 bases: TGTGCCAGCAGTTCCTGGGGGACAGGGGGCGCAGATACGCAGTATTTT.

The chain recombines TRBV6-2 or TRBV6-3 with TRBJ2-7; D is undetermined. This CDR3 contains 13 residues. Per the germline V gene, CDR1 is MNHEY and CDR2 is SVGEGT. Trimming cost V 0 bases and J 0 bases, with 3 bases left between them. The CDR3 spells CASSYSVSYEQYF. The CDR3, as DNA: TGTGCCAGCAGTTACTCAGTCTCCTACGAGCAGTACTTC.

This rearrangement joins TRBV12-5 to TRBJ1-1; no reliable D call. The CDR3 length is 14 residues. Germline CDR1 LGHNT, CDR2 FRNRAP. V shed 1 base and J shed 1 base, with 7 bases lying between them. CDR3: CASGLALKNTEAFF. For the CDR3, the DNA is TGTGCTAGTGGTTTGGCCCTCAAGAACACTGAAGCTTTCTTT.

CDR3 region: CATSEDRRNNEQFF. CDR3 DNA sequence: TGTGCCACCAGTGAGGACAGGCGAAACAATGAGCAGTTCTTC. The chain uses TRBV24-1 and TRBJ2-1, with 7 bases fitting TRBD1. The CDR3 has 14 residues. V trimming: 4 bases; J trimming: 5 bases; junction bases outside the gene matches: 4. Germline-derived CDR1 and CDR2 are KGHDR and SFDVKD.

The rearrangement joins TRBV24-1 to TRBJ1-5, with 7 bases that match TRBD1. V lost 3 bases and J lost 0; bases outside the gene matches: 4. Per the germline V gene, CDR1 is KGHDR and CDR2 is SFDVKD. The CDR3 runs 16 residues. The CDR3 is CATSDRDSNSNQPQHF. The CDR3 coding sequence is TGTGCCACCAGTGATCGGGACAGCAATAGCAATCAGCCCCAGCATTTT.

The sample holds a few counts of this clonotype. The chain combines TRBV12-3 or TRBV12-4 with TRBJ1-2, with a weak D call TRBD1 (5 bases). The CDR3 has 13 amino acids. The V end lost 5 bases, the J end lost 4 bases, and 11 bases lay between the germline ends. The CDR3 nucleotides read TGTGCCAGCAGTCACCAGGGCCTCTATGGCTACACCTTC. It specifies CASSHQGLYGYTF.

This clonotype was seen only a few times. This chain links TRBV24-1 with TRBJ1-1, with D unresolved. In germline, CDR1 is KGHDR, CDR2 SFDVKD. V lost 4 bases and J lost 0, with 11 bases in between. CDR3 length equals 15 residues. The CDR3 nucleotides are TGTGCCACCAGTGAAGGACCTGACATGAACACTGAAGCTTTCTTT. Protein product: CATSEGPDMNTEAFF.

A few counts support this clonotype. The chain uses TRBV11-2 and TRBJ2-5, with D hard to call. Germline loops: CDR1 SGHAT, CDR2 FQNNGV. Trimming shortened V by 3 bases and J by 4 bases, and 15 bases separated the two germline ends. This CDR3 comprises 15 residues. CDR3 coding DNA: TGTGCCAGCAGCTTTTGGTTGGGGAAGGGAGAGACCCAGTACTTC. Residues: CASSFWLGKGETQYF.

The sample holds a few counts of this clonotype. CDR3 residues: CASSLDSSEAFF. The CDR3 DNA sequence: TGTGCCAGCAGTTTGGACAGTTCTGAAGCTTTCTTT. The V and J genes are TRBV12-3 or TRBV12-4 and TRBJ1-1, with a weak D call TRBD1 (6 bases). The CDR3 length is 12 residues. V lost 3 bases to trimming and J lost 6 bases, with 8 bases between them.

The chain employs TRBV19 and TRBJ1-5; D unresolved. V lost 4 bases and J 0 bases, leaving 7 bases between the germline ends. The CDR3 is 14 residues long. CDR1 and CDR2 from the germline V gene are LNHDA and SQIVND (reference sequence). The CDR3, as DNA: TGTGCCAGTAGTAGCAGGTCTAGCAATCAGCCCCAGCATTTT. Protein product: CASSSRSSNQPQHF.

CDR3 coding DNA: TGTGCCAGCAGCACTCCGACAGGGGGTAATTCACCCCTCCACTTT. It translates to CASSTPTGGNSPLHF. This rearrangement joins TRBV7-9 to TRBJ1-6; 9 nucleotides line up with TRBD1. CDR1 SEHNR and CDR2 FQNEAQ come from the germline V gene (reference sequence). With V trimmed by 5 bases and J by 6 bases, 5 bases remained unmatched. The CDR3 sequence is 15 residues long. Drawing the rest from reference TRBV7-9 and TRBJ1-6, the complete variable domain is DTGVSQNPRHKITKRGQNVTFRCDPISEHNRLYWYRQTLGQGPEFLTYFQNEAQLEKSRLLSDRFSAERPKGSFSTLEIQRTEQGDSAMYLCASSTPTGGNSPLHFGNGTRLTVT.

This CDR3 reads CATSREFFPLGNSNQPQHF. CDR3 coding DNA: TGTGCCACCAGCAGAGAGTTTTTTCCACTGGGGAATAGCAATCAGCCCCAGCATTTT. The V and J genes are TRBV15 and TRBJ1-5; D not certain. The V and J ends lost 0 bases and 0 bases respectively, with 18 bases between them. CDR1 LNHNV and CDR2 YYDKDF come from the germline V gene (reference sequence). CDR3 length equals 19 residues.